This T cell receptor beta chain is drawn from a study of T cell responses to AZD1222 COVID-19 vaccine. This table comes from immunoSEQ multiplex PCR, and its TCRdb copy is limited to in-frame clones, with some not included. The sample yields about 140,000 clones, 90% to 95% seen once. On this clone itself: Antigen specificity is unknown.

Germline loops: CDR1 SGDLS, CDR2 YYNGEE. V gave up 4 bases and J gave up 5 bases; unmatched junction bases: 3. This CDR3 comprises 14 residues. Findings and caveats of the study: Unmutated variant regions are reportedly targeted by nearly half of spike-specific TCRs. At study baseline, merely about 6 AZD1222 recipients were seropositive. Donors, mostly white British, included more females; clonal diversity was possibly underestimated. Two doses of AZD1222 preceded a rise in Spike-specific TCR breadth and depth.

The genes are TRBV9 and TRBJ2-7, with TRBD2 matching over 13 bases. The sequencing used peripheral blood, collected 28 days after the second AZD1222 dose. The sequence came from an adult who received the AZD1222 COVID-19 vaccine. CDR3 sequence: CASSTGTSGNEQYF. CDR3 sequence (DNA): TGTGCCAGCAGCACGGGGACTAGCGGGAACGAGCAGTACTTC.